The 7 T cell receptor beta chains reported below all come from one sample, sequenced in a study of T cell repertoires in cytomegalovirus infection. From the reads, TCRdb called clonotypes with MiXCR, one entry per CDR3 protein. The sample lists roughly 760,000 distinct CDR3 sequences; less than 40% were seen once. Source material: PBMCs. Receptors originate from a human donor in good health (CMV status not recorded). Some clones in this sample may be carry-over from other donors' samples.

The J gene is TRBJ2-1, the V gene TRBV2, with D uncertain. This CDR3 is built from 15 residues. V lost 0 bases to trimming and J lost 5 bases, with 11 bases between them. Germline V gives CDR1 SNHLY, CDR2 FYNNEI. The CDR3 DNA is TGTGCCAGCAGTGAAGCCGAAACAGAGAACAATGAGCAGTTCTTC. Its protein product is CASSEAETENNEQFF.

J is TRBJ1-6 and V is TRBV4-1; D is perhaps TRBD1 (6 bases). CDR3 length: 14 amino acids. V lost 4 bases and J 18 bases, leaving 22 bases between the germline ends. Germline V gene sequence: CDR1 MGHRA, CDR2 YSYEKL. The CDR3 bases are TGCGCCAGCAGCCTACTCTTACTCGGGACAAAACCCCACTTT. Its protein product is CASSLLLLGTKPHF.

This clonotype was counted only a few times. The chain employs TRBV28 and TRBJ2-7; 10 nucleotides align to TRBD1. Germline assignment: CDR1 MDHEN and CDR2 SYDVKM. This CDR3 has 15 residues. V lost 8 bases and J lost 4; bases outside the gene matches: 11. DNA for the CDR3: TGTGCCAGCTCCGCGGCAGGGACAGGGGAGTACGAGCAGTACTTC. The encoded protein is CASSAAGTGEYEQYF. Supplemented by reference TRBV28 and TRBJ2-7, the full variable domain reads DVKVTQSSRYLVKRTGEKVFLECVQDMDHENMFWYRQDPGLGLRLIYFSYDVKMKEKGDIPEGYSVSREKKERFSLILESASTNQTSMYLCASSAAGTGEYEQYFGPGTRLTVT.

This clonotype turned up a few times. This rearrangement joins TRBV12-5 to TRBJ2-1; 11 nucleotides align to TRBD2. Germline trimming cut 0 bases from V and 13 bases from J; bases unmatched to any gene: 8. Germline V gives CDR1 LGHNT, CDR2 FRNRAP. This CDR3 comprises 15 residues. The CDR3 DNA follows: TGTGCTAGTGGTTTGGTGACTAGCGGGGTATTCACTCAGTTCTTC. Translating it yields CASGLVTSGVFTQFF.

This clonotype was found a few times. The chain employs TRBV7-6 and TRBJ2-7; TRBD1 matches at 7 bases. V lost 3 bases, J lost 3 bases, and 14 bases stayed unmatched. This CDR3 has 17 amino acids. Germline lookup yields CDR1 SGHVS and CDR2 FNYEAQ. In DNA form, the CDR3 reads TGTGCCAGCAGCTTGGTCGACACAGGGGCTGCATTCTACGAGCAGTACTTC. Its translation: CASSLVDTGAAFYEQYF.

This clonotype was counted between two and nine times. This chain links TRBV7-8 with TRBJ2-1; TRBD2 aligns across 10 bases. V was pared by 5 bases and J by 7 bases, with 11 bases of the junction left unmatched. CDR1 and CDR2 (germline): SGHVS, FQNEAQ. CDR3 size: 16 residues. The CDR3 DNA is TGTGCCAGCAGCAGTTATGGGACTAGCGCTAGTAATGAGCAGTTCTTC. Translating gives CASSSYGTSASNEQFF.

Comment on this clonotype: The conserved closing phenylalanine or tryptophan is absent in this CDR3, likely reflecting a read error. This sequence joins TRBV28 and TRBJ2-7; D is perhaps TRBD2 (6 bases). Deletions cut 6 bases from V and 1 base from J, with 22 bases between. This CDR3 region has 17 residues. CDR1 is MDHEN and CDR2 is SYDVKM in the germline V gene. CDR3 sequence reads: CASSSPSGRDPSYEQYL. CDR3 in DNA: TGTGCCAGCAGCTCCCCGTCCGGGCGGGACCCGTCCTACGAGCAGTACTTA.